These T cell receptor beta chains were read from a single sample in a study of T-cell reconstitution after alpha-beta-depleted transplantation in children. One entry per CDR3 protein, called by TCRdb with MiXCR from the PCR reads. In the table there are 450,000 to 550,000 distinct CDR3 sequences, 11% of which are singletons. Sequencing used PBMCs, mostly from graft donor cells, obtained 180 days after TCRalphabeta/CD19-depleted stem cell transplant. The source of these receptors is a female patient aged 2-9 years who had a stem cell transplant for aplastic anemia, so the T cells may come from the graft donor. Both conserved end residues are part of each CDR3. The D gene is left open where the match is weak. Some rows mark clone size as missing; the rest say once, few, many or name a class of expanded clone.

d_call: NA
clone_size: NA
v_call: TRBV6-2/TRBV6-3
j_call: TRBJ1-1
cdr3_aa: CASSQLTSFPNTEAFF
cdr3_nt: TGTGCCAGCAGCCAACTGACCAGTTTCCCGAACACTGAAGCTTTCTTT

d_call: NA
clone_size: NA
v_call: TRBV19
j_call: TRBJ1-4
cdr3_aa: CASSMEGEKLFF
cdr3_nt: TGTGCCAGTAGTATGGAGGGAGAAAAACTGTTTTTT

d_call: TRBD2
clone_size: NA
v_call: TRBV30
j_call: TRBJ2-1
cdr3_aa: CAWSVLLAGGPSDNEQFF
cdr3_nt: TGTGCCTGGAGTGTACTCCTAGCGGGAGGGCCCTCGGACAATGAGCAGTTCTTC

d_call: TRBD1
clone_size: few
v_call: TRBV6-1
j_call: TRBJ1-1
cdr3_aa: CASRRQGAGTEAFF
cdr3_nt: TGTGCCAGCAGGCGACAGGGGGCTGGCACTGAAGCTTTCTTT

d_call: TRBD1
clone_size: NA
v_call: TRBV11-2
j_call: TRBJ2-5
cdr3_aa: CASSFGVVFYRGRQETQYF
cdr3_nt: TGTGCCAGCAGCTTTGGAGTGGTCTTTTACAGGGGCCGCCAGGAGACCCAGTACTTC

d_call: TRBD1
clone_size: many
v_call: TRBV18
j_call: TRBJ2-6
cdr3_aa: CASSRQGISQSGANVLTF
cdr3_nt: TGTGCCAGCTCAAGACAGGGAATAAGTCAGTCTGGGGCCAACGTCCTGACTTTC

d_call: TRBD1
clone_size: NA
v_call: TRBV5-4
j_call: TRBJ2-5
cdr3_aa: CASSPTDRVGETQYF
cdr3_nt: TGTGCCAGCAGCCCCACCGACAGGGTCGGGGAGACCCAGTACTTC

d_call: NA
clone_size: NA
v_call: TRBV12-3/TRBV12-4
j_call: TRBJ1-4
cdr3_aa: CASSAQGAATNEKLFF
cdr3_nt: TGTGCCAGCAGTGCACAGGGAGCCGCAACTAATGAAAAACTGTTTTTT

d_call: TRBD1
clone_size: few
v_call: TRBV29-1
j_call: TRBJ1-2
cdr3_aa: CSDLGQGAVGYTF
cdr3_nt: TGCAGCGACCTTGGACAGGGGGCTGTTGGCTACACCTTC

d_call: TRBD2
clone_size: NA
v_call: TRBV7-2
j_call: TRBJ2-7
cdr3_aa: CASSLLTSGIPYEQYF
cdr3_nt: TGTGCCAGCAGCTTACTTACTAGCGGGATCCCCTACGAGCAGTACTTC

d_call: TRBD1
clone_size: NA
v_call: TRBV25-1
j_call: TRBJ2-1
cdr3_aa: CASSAEDRGHEQFF
cdr3_nt: TGTGCCAGCAGTGCAGAGGACAGGGGCCATGAGCAGTTCTTC

d_call: NA
clone_size: few
v_call: TRBV19
j_call: TRBJ1-2
cdr3_aa: CASSIGVGNHGYTF
cdr3_nt: TGTGCCAGTAGTATAGGGGTCGGGAACCATGGCTACACCTTC

d_call: NA
clone_size: NA
v_call: TRBV2
j_call: TRBJ1-5
cdr3_aa: CASSEEGQVNQPQHF
cdr3_nt: TGTGCCAGCAGTGAAGAGGGCCAGGTTAATCAGCCCCAGCATTTT

d_call: TRBD2
clone_size: many
v_call: TRBV20-1
j_call: TRBJ2-5
cdr3_aa: CSARYPFGEREDQETQYF
cdr3_nt: TGCAGTGCTAGATACCCCTTTGGGGAGCGGGAGGACCAAGAGACCCAGTACTTC

d_call: TRBD1
clone_size: NA
v_call: TRBV10-3
j_call: TRBJ2-5
cdr3_aa: CAIRANLADRADWETQYF
cdr3_nt: TGTGCCATCAGGGCTAATCTGGCCGACAGGGCCGATTGGGAGACCCAGTACTTC

d_call: NA
clone_size: few
v_call: TRBV7-2
j_call: TRBJ1-3
cdr3_aa: CASSIPETSGNTIYF
cdr3_nt: TGTGCCAGCAGCATCCCAGAAACCTCTGGAAACACCATATATTTT

d_call: NA
clone_size: few
v_call: TRBV6-6
j_call: TRBJ2-7
cdr3_aa: CASTGDRYEQYF
cdr3_nt: TGTGCCAGCACAGGAGATAGGTACGAGCAGTACTTC

d_call: NA
clone_size: many
v_call: TRBV7-2
j_call: TRBJ2-7
cdr3_aa: CASIPPGYYEQYF
cdr3_nt: TGTGCCAGCATCCCTCCAGGGTACTACGAGCAGTACTTC

d_call: NA
clone_size: NA
v_call: TRBV5-6
j_call: TRBJ2-5
cdr3_aa: CASSNRPGTRETQYF
cdr3_nt: TGTGCCAGCAGCAACCGGCCGGGGACACGAGAGACCCAGTACTTC

d_call: NA
clone_size: NA
v_call: TRBV10-1
j_call: TRBJ2-2
cdr3_aa: CASSEFYTGELFF
cdr3_nt: TGCGCCAGCAGTGAGTTCTACACCGGGGAGCTGTTTTTT

d_call: TRBD1
clone_size: NA
v_call: TRBV20-1
j_call: TRBJ2-1
cdr3_aa: CSADRVGYNEQFF
cdr3_nt: TGCAGTGCTGACAGGGTGGGCTACAATGAGCAGTTCTTC

d_call: TRBD2
clone_size: few
v_call: TRBV6-1
j_call: TRBJ2-3
cdr3_aa: CASRPGLAAPSTDTQYF
cdr3_nt: TGTGCCAGCAGGCCGGGACTAGCGGCTCCTAGCACAGATACGCAGTATTTT

d_call: NA
clone_size: few
v_call: TRBV4-2
j_call: TRBJ1-1
cdr3_aa: CASSQGRRLLNTEAFF
cdr3_nt: TGTGCCAGCAGCCAAGGGCGCCGGCTGTTAAACACTGAAGCTTTCTTT

d_call: NA
clone_size: NA
v_call: TRBV6-2/TRBV6-3
j_call: TRBJ2-7
cdr3_aa: CASRTSGGYEQYF
cdr3_nt: TGTGCCAGCAGAACTTCCGGCGGCTACGAGCAGTACTTC

d_call: NA
clone_size: NA
v_call: TRBV20-1
j_call: TRBJ2-3
cdr3_aa: CSARRQGLTDTQYF
cdr3_nt: TGCAGTGCTAGGAGGCAGGGATTAACAGATACGCAGTATTTT

d_call: NA
clone_size: NA
v_call: TRBV6-6
j_call: TRBJ2-7
cdr3_aa: CASSPRDTHEQYF
cdr3_nt: TGTGCCAGCAGTCCCCGGGACACCCACGAGCAGTACTTC

d_call: TRBD2
clone_size: NA
v_call: TRBV27
j_call: TRBJ2-2
cdr3_aa: CASSLSLAVNTGELFF
cdr3_nt: TGTGCCAGCAGTTTATCACTAGCGGTCAACACCGGGGAGCTGTTTTTT

d_call: NA
clone_size: NA
v_call: TRBV15
j_call: TRBJ2-7
cdr3_aa: CATSRDLLATSYEQYF
cdr3_nt: TGTGCCACCAGCAGAGATTTGCTCGCTACTTCCTACGAGCAGTACTTC

d_call: NA
clone_size: NA
v_call: TRBV7-2
j_call: TRBJ2-1
cdr3_aa: CASSLKAGSYNEQFF
cdr3_nt: TGTGCCAGCAGCTTAAAGGCAGGCTCCTACAATGAGCAGTTCTTC

d_call: NA
clone_size: few
v_call: TRBV12-3/TRBV12-4
j_call: TRBJ2-1
cdr3_aa: CASSFPPRGDFQFF
cdr3_nt: TGTGCCAGCAGTTTTCCCCCCAGGGGGGATTTCCAGTTCTTC

d_call: NA
clone_size: few
v_call: TRBV5-6
j_call: TRBJ2-1
cdr3_aa: CASIPLDSQGRNEQFF
cdr3_nt: TGTGCCAGCATCCCTCTGGACTCCCAGGGTAGGAATGAGCAGTTCTTC

d_call: TRBD1
clone_size: NA
v_call: TRBV24-1
j_call: TRBJ1-2
cdr3_aa: CATSGQGNYGYTF
cdr3_nt: TGTGCCACCAGCGGACAGGGGAACTATGGCTACACCTTC

d_call: NA
clone_size: NA
v_call: TRBV15
j_call: TRBJ2-1
cdr3_aa: CATGDGSYNEQFF
cdr3_nt: TGTGCCACCGGCGACGGCTCCTACAATGAGCAGTTCTTC

d_call: NA
clone_size: many
v_call: TRBV4-2
j_call: TRBJ2-3
cdr3_aa: CASSQELGTDTQYF
cdr3_nt: TGTGCCAGCAGCCAAGAGTTGGGCACAGATACGCAGTATTTT

d_call: NA
clone_size: few
v_call: TRBV28
j_call: TRBJ2-2
cdr3_aa: CASRRKGPPGELFF
cdr3_nt: TGTGCCAGCAGACGGAAGGGACCCCCCGGGGAGCTGTTTTTT

d_call: TRBD2
clone_size: many
v_call: TRBV5-1
j_call: TRBJ2-3
cdr3_aa: CASSLDRGVSTDTQYF
cdr3_nt: TGCGCCAGCAGCTTGGACCGGGGGGTTAGCACAGATACGCAGTATTTT

d_call: TRBD1
clone_size: few
v_call: TRBV7-2
j_call: TRBJ2-1
cdr3_aa: CASSFRTGWTYNEQFF
cdr3_nt: TGTGCCAGCAGCTTCCGGACAGGGTGGACCTACAATGAGCAGTTCTTC

d_call: NA
clone_size: few
v_call: TRBV5-1
j_call: TRBJ2-6
cdr3_aa: CASSPGTFISGANVLTF
cdr3_nt: TGCGCCAGCAGCCCCGGGACTTTTATTTCTGGGGCCAACGTCCTGACTTTC

d_call: NA
clone_size: NA
v_call: TRBV19
j_call: TRBJ1-1
cdr3_aa: CASSRFKTTEAFF
cdr3_nt: TGTGCCAGTAGTAGGTTTAAAACCACTGAAGCTTTCTTT

d_call: NA
clone_size: few
v_call: TRBV29-1
j_call: TRBJ2-1
cdr3_aa: CSVVPTGRNEQFF
cdr3_nt: TGCAGCGTTGTACCTACAGGGAGGAATGAGCAGTTCTTC

d_call: TRBD2
clone_size: NA
v_call: TRBV6-5
j_call: TRBJ2-5
cdr3_aa: CASNFWTSGKETQYF
cdr3_nt: TGTGCCAGCAATTTTTGGACTAGCGGTAAAGAGACCCAGTACTTC

d_call: TRBD2
clone_size: few
v_call: TRBV7-3
j_call: TRBJ2-1
cdr3_aa: CASSSSLPASGRINEQFF
cdr3_nt: TGTGCCAGCAGCTCCTCACTCCCCGCTAGCGGGAGGATCAATGAGCAGTTCTTC

d_call: NA
clone_size: many
v_call: TRBV25-1
j_call: TRBJ1-5
cdr3_aa: CASSARSESGPQHF
cdr3_nt: TGTGCCAGCAGTGCCCGCTCCGAATCAGGGCCCCAGCATTTT

d_call: NA
clone_size: NA
v_call: TRBV20-1
j_call: TRBJ2-7
cdr3_aa: CSARVRELRLEQYF
cdr3_nt: TGCAGTGCTAGAGTCCGAGAATTAAGGCTCGAGCAGTACTTC